Presented here are 17 T cell receptor beta chains from one specimen sequenced in a study of blood T cell repertoires in COVID-19. Clones were read by immunoSEQ multiplex PCR, and TCRdb kept only the in-frame ones, dropping some. Among hundreds of thousands of clones listed, approximately 88% were seen once. The sequenced material came from PBMCs or T cells enriched from blood (not recorded which). The receptor source for this set is a young woman who had recovered from COVID-19.

The rearrangement links TRBV5-4 to TRBJ1-2; no firm D call. Germline V gives CDR1 SGHNT, CDR2 YYREEE (reference sequence). The CDR3 sequence is 14 residues long. The V end lost 2 bases, the J end lost 1 base, and 9 bases lay between the germline ends. In DNA, the CDR3 is TGTGCCAGCAGCTTTGGAGGAAGTAACTATGGCTACACCTTC. Amino acid sequence: CASSFGGSNYGYTF.

The chain couples TRBV7-2 to TRBJ1-2; tentative D call: TRBD1 (5 bases). The CDR3 is 17 residues long. Between the trimmed V and J ends, which lost 0 bases and 4 bases, there was a span of 18 bases. From germline, CDR1 is SGHTA and CDR2 FQGNSA. CDR3 sequence reads: CASSLAGSLGRGYGYTF. CDR3 in DNA: TGTGCCAGCAGCTTAGCGGGTTCGCTGGGGCGTGGCTATGGCTACACCTTC.

This chain links TRBV7-2 with TRBJ2-5; D gene ambiguous. The CDR3 runs 13 residues. Trimming took off 1 base at V and 5 bases at J, with 8 bases between the two ends. Germline V gene lookup returns CDR1 SGHTA and CDR2 FQGNSA. For the CDR3, the DNA is TGTGCCAGCAGCTTAGGTCCATTGGAGACCCAGTACTTC. Its protein is CASSLGPLETQYF.

The chain uses TRBV7-3 and TRBJ2-1; 7 nucleotides line up with TRBD1. Trimming removed 5 bases from V and 8 bases from J; junction bases left unmatched: 9. The CDR3 spans 14 residues. Germline CDR1 reads SGHTA; CDR2 reads FQGTGA. The CDR3 is CASSPYTGEYEQFF. As DNA, the CDR3 is TGTGCCAGCAGCCCGTATACAGGGGAGTATGAGCAGTTCTTC.

The rearrangement uses TRBV28 and TRBJ2-1; 7 nucleotides agree with TRBD2. V lost 4 bases and J lost 8; bases outside the gene matches: 11. This CDR3 is built from 15 residues. Germline CDR1 is MDHEN and CDR2 is SYDVKM. The DNA for the CDR3 is TGTGCCAGCAGTTCCGTAGCGGGCCCTGCTGATGAGCAGTTCTTC. Protein sequence: CASSSVAGPADEQFF.

V and J are TRBV19 and TRBJ2-3; the D gene is possibly TRBD1 (7 bases). Germline V CDR1 and CDR2: LNHDA, SQIVND (reference sequence). The V end was cut by 8 bases, the J end by 0 bases, with 15 bases between. The CDR3 totals 15 residues. The CDR3 is CASGPSGGSTDTQYF. The DNA of the CDR3 is TGTGCCAGTGGACCCTCAGGGGGGAGCACAGATACGCAGTATTTT.

The chain links TRBV7-2 to TRBJ2-1, with TRBD2 as a possible D gene (6 bases). The ends were cut back, 3 bases at V and 4 bases at J, with 13 bases in the middle. The germline V gene encodes CDR1 SGHTA and CDR2 FQGNSA. The CDR3 runs to 15 residues. The CDR3 spells CASSLRGGIYNEQFF. As DNA, the CDR3 is TGTGCCAGCAGCTTGCGTGGGGGGATATACAATGAGCAGTTCTTC.

The rearrangement uses TRBV3-1 (or the pseudogene TRBV3-2) and TRBJ2-5; D perhaps matches TRBD2 (6 bases). V dropped 0 bases and J dropped 2 bases, with 10 bases sitting between them. Germline CDR1 and CDR2: LGHDT and YNNKEL (reference sequence). The CDR3 has 15 residues. CDR3 sequence (DNA): TGTGCCAGCAGCCAAGAATTAGCGGTGCAAGAGACCCAGTACTTC. Protein sequence: CASSQELAVQETQYF.

V and J are TRBV14 and TRBJ1-6; D gene ambiguous. The germline V gene encodes CDR1 SGHDN and CDR2 FVKESK. Trimming took 0 bases from V and 9 from J, leaving 15 bases between them. This CDR3 has 16 amino acids. CDR3 in DNA: TGTGCCAGCAGCCAAGAAGTCGCAGGCCACTCTTCACCCCTCCACTTT. It encodes CASSQEVAGHSSPLHF. Together with reference TRBV14 and TRBJ1-6, the CDR3 gives the full variable domain: EAGVTQFPSHSVIEKGQTVTLRCDPISGHDNLYWYRRVMGKEIKFLLHFVKESKQDESGMPNNRFLAERTGGTYSTLKVQPAELEDSGVYFCASSQEVAGHSSPLHFGNGTRLTVT.

The chain employs TRBV18 and TRBJ2-3; the match to TRBD2 covers 10 bases. The CDR3 totals 16 residues. The germline V gene has CDR1 KGHSH and CDR2 LQKENI. Trimming at V came to 3 bases and at J to 0 bases, leaving 3 bases not matched to a gene. The CDR3 DNA is TGTGCCAGCTCACCCGGACTAGCGGCTAGCACAGATACGCAGTATTTT. Protein product: CASSPGLAASTDTQYF.

This chain links TRBV28 with TRBJ2-7; weak D call: TRBD2 (5 bases). The V and J ends lost 5 bases and 2 bases respectively, with 10 bases between them. The CDR3 is 13 amino acids. Per the germline V gene, CDR1 is MDHEN and CDR2 is SYDVKM. In DNA form, the CDR3 reads TGTGCCAGCAGTACGGGGTACACCTACGAGCAGTACTTC. It is translated as CASSTGYTYEQYF.

V and J are TRBV28 and TRBJ2-7; a weak D match, TRBD2 (5 bases). Looked up from germline, CDR1 is MDHEN and CDR2 is SYDVKM. CDR3 length: 17 residues. V lost 0 bases and J 1 base, leaving 16 bases between the germline ends. The CDR3 sequence is CASSLWARGGSSYEQYF. The CDR3 bases are TGTGCCAGCAGTTTATGGGCCCGTGGAGGTTCTTCCTACGAGCAGTACTTC.

The V and J genes are TRBV11-2 and TRBJ2-1; D is unresolved. The V end was cut by 1 base, the J end by 1 base, with 11 bases between. This CDR3 has 16 amino acids. Looked up from germline, CDR1 is SGHAT and CDR2 is FQNNGV. This CDR3 reads CASSLATTTSYNEQFF. In DNA, the CDR3 is TGTGCCAGCAGCTTAGCGACGACGACATCCTACAATGAGCAGTTCTTC.

Remarks on this clone: The junction shows a germline mismatch at one end, possibly a read error. The rearrangement joins TRBV4-2 to TRBJ2-1, with 12 bases lining up with TRBD1. Germline assignment: CDR1 LGHNA and CDR2 YNFKEQ. The CDR3 has 14 residues. Here the CDR3 reads CASSLRDRGPIRVF. The CDR3 nucleotides are TGTGCCAGCAGCCTCCGGGACAGGGGGCCTATTAGGGTCTTC.

The rearrangement joins TRBV5-1 to TRBJ1-1; D gene unclear. Germline values: CDR1 SGHRS, CDR2 YFSETQ. Trimming shortened V by 5 bases and J by 8 bases, and 19 bases separated the two germline ends. CDR3 length: 14 residues. CDR3 amino acids: CASSLLPQDNEAFF. The CDR3 nucleotides read TGCGCCAGCAGTTTACTTCCGCAGGATAACGAAGCTTTCTTT.

The chain has TRBV5-1 and TRBJ1-6; 11 bases are shared with TRBD1. Per the germline V gene, CDR1 is SGHRS and CDR2 is YFSETQ. J lost 14 bases, V lost 0 bases, and 4 bases had no gene match. The CDR3 consists of 14 residues. The CDR3 DNA reads as TGCGCCAGCAGCTTGGCCGGACAGGGGGCATCCCTCCACTTT. As protein: CASSLAGQGASLHF.

The chain is built from TRBV28 and TRBJ1-1, with D perhaps TRBD1 (6 bases). Germline V gives CDR1 MDHEN, CDR2 SYDVKM. The ends were cut back, 2 bases at V and 6 bases at J, with 13 bases in the middle. The CDR3 runs to 14 residues. CDR3 in DNA: TGTGCCAGCAGTTTAGGGGGGGCCGGACCTGAAGCTTTCTTT. This encodes CASSLGGAGPEAFF.